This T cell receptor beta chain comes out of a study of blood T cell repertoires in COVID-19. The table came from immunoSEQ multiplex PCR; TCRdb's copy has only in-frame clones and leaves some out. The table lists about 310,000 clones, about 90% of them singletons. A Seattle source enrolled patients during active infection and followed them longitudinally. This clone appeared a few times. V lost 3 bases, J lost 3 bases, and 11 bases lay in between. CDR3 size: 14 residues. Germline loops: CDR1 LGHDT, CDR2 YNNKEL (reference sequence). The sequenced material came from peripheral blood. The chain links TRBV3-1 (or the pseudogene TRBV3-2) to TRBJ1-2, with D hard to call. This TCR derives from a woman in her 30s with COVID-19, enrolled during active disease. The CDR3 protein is CASSQSSTHYGYTF. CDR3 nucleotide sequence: TGTGCCAGCAGCCAGTCGTCAACACACTATGGCTACACCTTC.